This paragraph reports one T cell receptor (beta chain). The data stem from a study of T-cell reconstitution after alpha-beta-depleted transplantation in children. This CDR3 has 14 residues. V was shortened by 3 bases and J by 0 bases, with 8 bases between the two germline ends. The germline CDR1 and CDR2 sequences are GTSNPN and SVGIG (reference sequence). TCRbeta library construction was performed incorporating unique molecular identifiers. TCRdb re-analysed the PCR reads in MiXCR, keeping a single row per CDR3 protein. The data hold fewer than 550,000 distinct CDR3 sequences, with roughly 10% observed a single time.

J is TRBJ2-2 and V is TRBV30; D is unclear. The material was PBMCs from the stem cell graft donor, obtained from the stem cell graft. The TCR was taken from a human donor who donated a stem cell graft to a child with acute myeloid leukemia. CDR3 coding DNA: TGTGCCTGGAGCTACTGGTCGAACACCGGGGAGCTGTTTTTT. Translating gives CAWSYWSNTGELFF.